Listed below are T cell receptor beta chains from one sample, sequenced in a study of blood T cell repertoires in COVID-19. Assay used: immunoSEQ multiplex PCR; TCRdb lists only in-frame clones, some missing. Counted here are 55,000 to 70,000 clones, around 84% occurring once; the ten biggest clones make up 8% to 10%. Sequencing used peripheral blood. Receptor source: a woman older than 75 with acute or convalescent COVID-19. Both conserved end residues are part of each CDR3. Fields, in order: clone size, J gene, V gene, D gene, CDR3 DNA, CDR3 protein. A D gene is named only where the DNA matches it firmly. Part of the rows lack a size; the others show once, few, many or a class for expanded clones.

>-|TRBJ2-3|TRBV2|-
TGTGCCAGCAGTGAAAGGGGGGGAGTGGGAGGCGCAGATACGCAGTATTTT
CASSERGGVGGADTQYF
>-|TRBJ1-1|TRBV2|TRBD1
TGTGCCAGCAGTGAATTCCGGGACAGGGCTTCTGAAGCTTTCTTT
CASSEFRDRASEAFF
>-|TRBJ2-5|TRBV2|-
TGTGCCAGCAGTGAAGCGCGAGAGACCCAGTACTTC
CASSEARETQYF
>-|TRBJ1-1|TRBV19|TRBD1
TGTGCCAGTAGAGCCGGGACAGTGAACACTGAAGCTTTCTTT
CASRAGTVNTEAFF
>-|TRBJ2-6|TRBV29-1|TRBD1
TGCAGCGCCGTCCTCGACAGGGGTTACTCTGGGGCCAACGTCCTGACTTTC
CSAVLDRGYSGANVLTF
>-|TRBJ2-1|TRBV7-9|TRBD1
TGTGCCAGCAGCCCAGAGACAGGGGGCAGGGATGAGCAGTTCTTC
CASSPETGGRDEQFF
>once|TRBJ1-2|TRBV5-1|TRBD1
TGCGCCAGCAGCTTGGAGGGACAGGGGGACTATGGCTACACCTTC
CASSLEGQGDYGYTF
>-|TRBJ2-5|TRBV6-6|-
TGTGCCAGCAGTTATGAGGGGGACCAAGAGACCCAGTACTTC
CASSYEGDQETQYF
>-|TRBJ1-5|TRBV19|-
TGTGCCAGTAGTCGGATGGAGTTTTGGCCCCAGCATTTT
CASSRMEFWPQHF
>-|TRBJ2-1|TRBV7-6|TRBD2
TGTGCCAGCAGCCGACAAAGCGGGGGGGCTTTCAATGAGCAGTTCTTC
CASSRQSGGAFNEQFF
>-|TRBJ2-7|TRBV7-2|TRBD1
TGTGCCAGCAGCCCGACAGGGGTCCCCTACGAGCAGTACTTC
CASSPTGVPYEQYF
>-|TRBJ2-5|TRBV5-1|-
TGCGCCAGCTCCAGGGGGGCAGCGGAGGAGACCCAGTACTTC
CASSRGAAEETQYF
>-|TRBJ1-2|TRBV2|TRBD1
TGTGCCAGCAGTGACCGGACAGGGCCTATGGCCTATGGCTACACCTTC
CASSDRTGPMAYGYTF